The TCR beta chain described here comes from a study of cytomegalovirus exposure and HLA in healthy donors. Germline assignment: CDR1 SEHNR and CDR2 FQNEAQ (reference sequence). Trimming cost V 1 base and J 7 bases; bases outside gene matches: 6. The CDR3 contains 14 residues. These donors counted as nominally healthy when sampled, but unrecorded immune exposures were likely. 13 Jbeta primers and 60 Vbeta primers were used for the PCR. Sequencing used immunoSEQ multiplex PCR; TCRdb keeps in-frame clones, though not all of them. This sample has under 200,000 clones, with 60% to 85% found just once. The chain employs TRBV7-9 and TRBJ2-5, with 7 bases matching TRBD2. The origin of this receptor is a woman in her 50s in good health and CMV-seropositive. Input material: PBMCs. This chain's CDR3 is CASSLVGGVGTQYF. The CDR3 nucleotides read TGTGCCAGCAGCTTAGTTGGGGGGGTCGGGACCCAGTACTTC.